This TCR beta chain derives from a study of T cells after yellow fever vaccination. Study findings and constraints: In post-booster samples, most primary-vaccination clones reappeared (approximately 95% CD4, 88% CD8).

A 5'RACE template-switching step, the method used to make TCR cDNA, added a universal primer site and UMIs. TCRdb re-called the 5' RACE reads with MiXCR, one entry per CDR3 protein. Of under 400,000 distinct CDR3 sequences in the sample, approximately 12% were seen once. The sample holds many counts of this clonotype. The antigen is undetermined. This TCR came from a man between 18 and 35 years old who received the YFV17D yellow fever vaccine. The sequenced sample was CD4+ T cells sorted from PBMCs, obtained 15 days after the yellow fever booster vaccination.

This CDR3 is CASSTKLAGGDDRHTDTQYF. The DNA of the CDR3 is TGCGCCAGCAGCACCAAATTAGCGGGCGGCGACGATCGACACACAGATACGCAGTATTTT. The rearrangement links TRBV5-1 to TRBJ2-3; 7 nucleotides line up with TRBD2. The germline gives CDR1 SGHRS, CDR2 YFSETQ. The length of the CDR3 is 20 residues. V lost 4 bases, J lost 2 bases, and 22 bases stayed unmatched.